This TCR beta chain was sequenced for a study of CD8 T cells in Susac syndrome. Findings and caveats of the study: As the study acknowledged, the number of individuals in its TCR sequencing and HLA analysis was relatively small.

Reverse transcription of 0.5 to 1 ug RNA used random hexamers. Amplification of TCR beta CDR3 used immunoSEQ multiplex PCR across 54 Vbeta and 13 Jbeta. TCRdb itself ran the immunoSEQ multiplex PCR reads through MiXCR, one entry per CDR3 protein. The sample yields under 350,000 distinct CDR3 sequences, around 90% seen once. Sequencing of TCR beta, carried out with a high-throughput approach, was applied to CD8+ and CD4+ T cells from the blood. Negative isolation yielded the CD8+ and CD4+ T cells, while FACS enriched the TEMRA cells. Regarding this clonotype: The antigen remains undetermined.

Sequenced input: CD4+ T cells from PBMCs. The TCR was taken from a human donor with multiple sclerosis.

The CDR3 sequence is CASSLQPYSGNTIYF. The DNA for the CDR3 is TGTGCCAGTAGTCTCCAGCCCTACTCTGGAAACACCATATATTTT. V is TRBV19 and J is TRBJ1-3; D not resolved. CDR1 is LNHDA and CDR2 is SQIVND in the germline V gene (reference sequence). CDR3 size: 15 residues. Between the trimmed V and J ends, which lost 5 bases and 0 bases, there was a span of 11 bases. Variable domain in full (rest from reference TRBV19 and TRBJ1-3): DGGITQSPKYLFRKEGQNVTLSCEQNLNHDAMYWYRQDPGQGLRLIYYSQIVNDFQKGDIAEGYSVSREKKESFPLTVTSAQKNPTAFYLCASSLQPYSGNTIYFGEGSWLTVV.